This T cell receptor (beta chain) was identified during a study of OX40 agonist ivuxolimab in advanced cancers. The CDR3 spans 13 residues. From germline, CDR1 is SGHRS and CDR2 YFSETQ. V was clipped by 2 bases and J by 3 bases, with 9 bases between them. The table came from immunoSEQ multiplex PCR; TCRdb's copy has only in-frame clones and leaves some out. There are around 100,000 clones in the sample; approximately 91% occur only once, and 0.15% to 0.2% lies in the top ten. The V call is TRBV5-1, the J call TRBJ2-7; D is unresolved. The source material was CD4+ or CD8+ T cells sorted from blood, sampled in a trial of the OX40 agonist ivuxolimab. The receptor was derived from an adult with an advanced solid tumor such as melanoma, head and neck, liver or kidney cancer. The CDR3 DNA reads TGCGCCAGCAGCTTCGCCAACGGCTACGAGCAGTACTTC. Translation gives CASSFANGYEQYF. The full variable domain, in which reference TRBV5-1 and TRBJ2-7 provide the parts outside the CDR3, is KAGVTQTPRYLIKTRGQQVTLSCSPISGHRSVSWYQQTPGQGLQFLFEYFSETQRNKGNFPGRFSGRQFSNSRSEMNVSTLELGDSALYLCASSFANGYEQYFGPGTRLTVT.